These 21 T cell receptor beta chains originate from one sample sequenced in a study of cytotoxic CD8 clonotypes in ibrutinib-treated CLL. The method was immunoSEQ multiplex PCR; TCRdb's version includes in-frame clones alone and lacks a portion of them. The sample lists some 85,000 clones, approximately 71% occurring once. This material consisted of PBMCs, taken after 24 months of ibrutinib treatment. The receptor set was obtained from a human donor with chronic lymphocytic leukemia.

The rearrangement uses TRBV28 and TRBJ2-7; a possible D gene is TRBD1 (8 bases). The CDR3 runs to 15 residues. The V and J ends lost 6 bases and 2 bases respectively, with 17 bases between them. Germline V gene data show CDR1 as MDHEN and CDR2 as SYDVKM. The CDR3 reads CASRTYRGGTYEQYF. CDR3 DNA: TGTGCCAGCAGAACCTACAGGGGGGGAACCTACGAGCAGTACTTC.

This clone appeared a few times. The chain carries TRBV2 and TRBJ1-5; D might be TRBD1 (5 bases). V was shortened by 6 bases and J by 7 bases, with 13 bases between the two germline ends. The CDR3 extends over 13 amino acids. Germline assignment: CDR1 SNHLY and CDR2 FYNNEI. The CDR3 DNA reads TGTGCCAGCAGCGTGGGGGAAGGCCAGCCCCAGCATTTT. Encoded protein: CASSVGEGQPQHF.

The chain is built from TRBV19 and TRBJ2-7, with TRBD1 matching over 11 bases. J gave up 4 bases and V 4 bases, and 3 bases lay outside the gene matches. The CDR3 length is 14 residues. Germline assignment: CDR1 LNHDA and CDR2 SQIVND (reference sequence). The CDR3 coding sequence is TGTGCCAGTAGTACCGGGACAGGGGGTTACGAGCAGTACTTC. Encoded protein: CASSTGTGGYEQYF. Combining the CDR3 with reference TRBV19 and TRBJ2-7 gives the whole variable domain DGGITQSPKYLFRKEGQNVTLSCEQNLNHDAMYWYRQDPGQGLRLIYYSQIVNDFQKGDIAEGYSVSREKKESFPLTVTSAQKNPTAFYLCASSTGTGGYEQYFGPGTRLTVT.

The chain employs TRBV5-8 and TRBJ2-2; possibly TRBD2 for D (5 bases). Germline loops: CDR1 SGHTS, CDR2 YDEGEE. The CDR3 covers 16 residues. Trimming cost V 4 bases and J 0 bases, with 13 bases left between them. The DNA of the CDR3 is TGTGCCAGCAGCCGGATACGAGCGGCGAACACCGGGGAGCTGTTTTTT. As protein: CASSRIRAANTGELFF.

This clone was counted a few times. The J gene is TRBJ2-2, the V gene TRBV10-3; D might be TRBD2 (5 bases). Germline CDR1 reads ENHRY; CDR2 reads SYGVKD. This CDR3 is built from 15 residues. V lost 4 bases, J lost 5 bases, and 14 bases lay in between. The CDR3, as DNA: TGTGCCATCAGTGCGAAGGGAGCTCCAACCGGGGAGCTGTTTTTT. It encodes CAISAKGAPTGELFF.

The CDR3 protein is CATSRGYGRGGTDTQYF. In DNA, the CDR3 is TGTGCCACCAGCAGAGGGTACGGGAGAGGGGGCACAGATACGCAGTATTTT. This rearrangement joins TRBV15 to TRBJ2-3; tentatively, D is TRBD2 (6 bases). V lost 1 base and J lost 1, with 15 bases in between. The CDR3 is 17 residues long. Germline V CDR1 and CDR2: LNHNV, YYDKDF (reference sequence).

The CDR3 is CAWDTYYEQYF. The CDR3 DNA follows: TGTGCCTGGGACACCTACTACGAGCAGTACTTC. The chain joins TRBV30 to TRBJ2-7; D is uncertain. The CDR3 totals 11 residues. Looked up from germline, CDR1 is GTSNPN and CDR2 is SVGIG (reference sequence). The V gene lost 5 bases and the J gene lost 3 bases, with 8 bases spanning the gap.

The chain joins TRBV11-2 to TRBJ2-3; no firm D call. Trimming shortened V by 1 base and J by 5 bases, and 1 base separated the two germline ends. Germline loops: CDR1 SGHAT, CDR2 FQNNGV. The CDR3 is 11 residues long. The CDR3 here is CASSLVDTQYF. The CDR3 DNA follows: TGTGCCAGCAGCTTAGTAGATACGCAGTATTTT. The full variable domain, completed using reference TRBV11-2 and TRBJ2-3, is EAGVAQSPRYKIIEKRQSVAFWCNPISGHATLYWYQQILGQGPKLLIQFQNNGVVDDSQLPKDRFSAERLKGVDSTLKIQPAKLEDSAVYLCASSLVDTQYFGPGTRLTVL.

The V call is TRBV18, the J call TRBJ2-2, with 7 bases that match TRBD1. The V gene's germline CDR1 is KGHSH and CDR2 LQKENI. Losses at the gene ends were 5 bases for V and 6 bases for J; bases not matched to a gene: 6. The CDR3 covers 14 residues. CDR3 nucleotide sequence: TGTGCCAGCTCAACGAATGACAGGGCCGGGGAGCTGTTTTTT. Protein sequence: CASSTNDRAGELFF.

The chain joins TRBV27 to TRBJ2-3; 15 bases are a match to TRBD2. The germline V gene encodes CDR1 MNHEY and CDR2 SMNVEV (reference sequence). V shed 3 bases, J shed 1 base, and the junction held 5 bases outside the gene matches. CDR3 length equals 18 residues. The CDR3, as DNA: TGTGCCAGCAGTTTTAGGACTAGCGGGAGGGCAGGCACAGATACGCAGTATTTT. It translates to CASSFRTSGRAGTDTQYF.

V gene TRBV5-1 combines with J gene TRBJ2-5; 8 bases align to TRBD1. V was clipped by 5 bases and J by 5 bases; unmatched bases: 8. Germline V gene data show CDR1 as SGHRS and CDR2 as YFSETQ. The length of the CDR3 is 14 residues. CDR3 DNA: TGCGCCAGCAGGTCTGCGACAGGGGATGAGACCCAGTACTTC. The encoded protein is CASRSATGDETQYF.

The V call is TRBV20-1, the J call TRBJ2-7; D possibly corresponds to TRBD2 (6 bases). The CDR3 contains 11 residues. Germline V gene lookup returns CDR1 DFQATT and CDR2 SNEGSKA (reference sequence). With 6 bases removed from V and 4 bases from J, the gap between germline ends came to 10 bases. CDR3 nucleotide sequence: TGCAGTGCAACTGGAGGGTACGAGCAGTACTTC. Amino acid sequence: CSATGGYEQYF.

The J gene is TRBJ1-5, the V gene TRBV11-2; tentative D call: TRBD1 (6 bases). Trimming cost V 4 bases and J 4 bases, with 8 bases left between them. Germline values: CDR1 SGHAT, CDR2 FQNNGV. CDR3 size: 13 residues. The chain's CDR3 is CASSWDMNQPQHF. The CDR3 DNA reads TGTGCCAGCAGCTGGGACATGAATCAGCCCCAGCATTTT.

CDR3 sequence (DNA): TGCGCCAGCAGCCAAATCCGGGACAGTGACGAGCAGTACTTC. As protein: CASSQIRDSDEQYF. J is TRBJ2-7 and V is TRBV4-1; TRBD1 matches at 7 bases. Trimming took 2 bases from V and 5 from J; bases not matched to a gene: 6. CDR3 length: 14 residues. In germline, CDR1 is MGHRA, CDR2 YSYEKL.

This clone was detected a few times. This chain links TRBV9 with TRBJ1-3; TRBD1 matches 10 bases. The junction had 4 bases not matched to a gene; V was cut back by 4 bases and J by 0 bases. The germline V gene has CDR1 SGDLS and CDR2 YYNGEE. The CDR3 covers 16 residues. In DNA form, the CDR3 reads TGTGCCAGCAGCTCCCGGGACAGGGGCTCTGGAAACACCATATATTTT. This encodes CASSSRDRGSGNTIYF.

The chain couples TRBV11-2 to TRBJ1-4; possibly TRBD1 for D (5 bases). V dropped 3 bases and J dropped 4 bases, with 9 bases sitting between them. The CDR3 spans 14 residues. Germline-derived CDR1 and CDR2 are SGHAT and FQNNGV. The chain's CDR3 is CASSLGPVNEKLFF. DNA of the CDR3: TGTGCCAGCAGCTTGGGGCCGGTTAATGAAAAACTGTTTTTT.

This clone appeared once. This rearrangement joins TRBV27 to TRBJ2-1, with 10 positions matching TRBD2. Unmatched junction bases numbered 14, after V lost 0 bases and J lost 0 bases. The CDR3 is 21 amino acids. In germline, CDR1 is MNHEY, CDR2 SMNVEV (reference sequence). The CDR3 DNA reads TGTGCCAGCAGTTTATCCGCACCATTCAAGACTAGCGGGCGCTCCTACAATGAGCAGTTCTTC. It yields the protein CASSLSAPFKTSGRSYNEQFF.

Here the CDR3 DNA reads TGTGCCAGCAAGGATTGGCTGAACGGAGAGACCCAGTACTTC. Translation: CASKDWLNGETQYF. This chain uses TRBV7-9 with TRBJ2-5; D unresolved. CDR3 length equals 14 residues. The V and J ends lost 7 bases and 4 bases respectively, with 16 bases between them. CDR1 is SEHNR, CDR2 FQNEAQ, per germline (reference sequence).

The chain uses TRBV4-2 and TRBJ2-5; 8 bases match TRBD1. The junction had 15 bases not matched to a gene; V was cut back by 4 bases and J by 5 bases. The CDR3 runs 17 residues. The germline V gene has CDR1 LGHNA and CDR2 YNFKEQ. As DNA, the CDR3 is TGTGCCAGCAGCCCCGGCTGGACAGGGCAACATAGGGAGACCCAGTACTTC. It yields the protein CASSPGWTGQHRETQYF.

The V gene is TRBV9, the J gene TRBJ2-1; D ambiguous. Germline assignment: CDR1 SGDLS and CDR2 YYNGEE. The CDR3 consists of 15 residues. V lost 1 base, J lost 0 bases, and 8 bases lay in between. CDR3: CASSVTTSSYNEQFF. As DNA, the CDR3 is TGTGCCAGCAGCGTAACGACAAGCTCCTACAATGAGCAGTTCTTC. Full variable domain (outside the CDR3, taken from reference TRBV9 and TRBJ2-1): DSGVTQTPKHLITATGQRVTLRCSPRSGDLSVYWYQQSLDQGLQFLIQYYNGEERAKGNILERFSAQQFPDLHSELNLSSLELGDSALYFCASSVTTSSYNEQFFGPGTRLTVL.

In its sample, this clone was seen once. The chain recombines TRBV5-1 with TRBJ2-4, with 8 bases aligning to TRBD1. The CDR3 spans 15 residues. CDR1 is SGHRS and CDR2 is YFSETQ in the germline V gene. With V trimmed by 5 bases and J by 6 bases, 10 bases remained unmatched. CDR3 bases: TGCGCCAGCAGTTTCGCAGGGGGCGCGGGAAACATTCAGTACTTC. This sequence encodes CASSFAGGAGNIQYF.